The entry below gives a single T cell receptor (beta chain) sequence along with its context. What it recognizes is unknown. TCRdb re-derived calls from the reads in MiXCR, one entry per CDR3 protein. The sample has 150,000 to 200,000 distinct CDR3 sequences, roughly 28% seen once. There are 13 residues in the CDR3. Germline lookup yields CDR1 SGHRS and CDR2 YFSETQ. Trimming removed 3 bases from V and 8 bases from J, with 11 bases in between. This sample is drawn from a study of T cell repertoires in cytomegalovirus infection. Study context: CMV infection together with matching HLA type was indicated by public TCR beta signatures. Study-level points and caveats: What dominated the ex vivo response were HLA-C-restricted CMV-specific TCR beta clonotypes. Frequencies of public TCR beta families were cumulated, and this identified carriers of CMV plus the relevant HLA.

This chain uses TRBV5-1 with TRBJ1-4, with D possibly matching TRBD1 (6 bases). The sample consisted of PBMCs. This TCR was sampled from a human donor in good health (CMV status not recorded). Some clones in this sample may be carry-over from other donors' samples. CDR3: CASSSQGYEKLFF. CDR3 DNA: TGCGCCAGCAGCTCACAGGGATACGAAAAACTGTTTTTT.